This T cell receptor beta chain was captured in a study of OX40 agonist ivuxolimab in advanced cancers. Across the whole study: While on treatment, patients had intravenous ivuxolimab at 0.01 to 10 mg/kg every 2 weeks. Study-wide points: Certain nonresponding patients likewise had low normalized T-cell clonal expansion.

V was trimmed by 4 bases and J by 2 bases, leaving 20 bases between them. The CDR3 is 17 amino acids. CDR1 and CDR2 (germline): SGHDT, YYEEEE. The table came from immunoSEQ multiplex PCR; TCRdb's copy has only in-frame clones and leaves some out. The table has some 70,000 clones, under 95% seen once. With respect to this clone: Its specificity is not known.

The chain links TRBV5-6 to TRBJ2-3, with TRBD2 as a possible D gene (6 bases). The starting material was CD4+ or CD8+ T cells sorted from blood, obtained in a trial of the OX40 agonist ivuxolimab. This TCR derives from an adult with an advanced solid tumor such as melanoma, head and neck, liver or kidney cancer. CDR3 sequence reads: CASSPGIGTRSTDTQYF. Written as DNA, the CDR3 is TGTGCCAGCAGCCCGGGCATAGGGACTCGGTCCACAGATACGCAGTATTTT.